This is a list of T cell receptor beta chains from one sample in a study of blood T cells in healthy people across ages. TCRdb re-analysed the 5' RACE reads in MiXCR, keeping a single row per CDR3 protein. The sample consists of over 1,200,000 distinct CDR3 sequences, 45% to 70% of them appearing once. The material sequenced was blood. Source of these receptors: a man aged 18 to 35 in good health. CDR3s include the opening cysteine and the closing phenylalanine or tryptophan. Each record gives: J gene, V gene, D gene, clone size, CDR3 DNA, CDR3 protein. A D gene is named only where the DNA matches it firmly. Where a row states a size, it is once, few, many or the class of an expanded clone; other rows omit it.

J gene: TRBJ2-1; V gene: TRBV11-3; D gene: NA; clone size: NA; CDR3 DNA: TGTGCCAGCAGCCAGTCCGGAGCGGGCCGGGATGAGCAGTTCTTC; CDR3 protein: CASSQSGAGRDEQFF
J gene: TRBJ2-3; V gene: TRBV6-5; D gene: TRBD1; clone size: NA; CDR3 DNA: TGTGCCAGCAGTTACTCAGATACAGGGGGTGGCACAGATACGCAGTATTTT; CDR3 protein: CASSYSDTGGGTDTQYF
J gene: TRBJ1-2; V gene: TRBV20-1; D gene: NA; clone size: few; CDR3 DNA: TGCAGTGCTAGCCAAGATGGCTACACCTTC; CDR3 protein: CSASQDGYTF
J gene: TRBJ2-6; V gene: TRBV15; D gene: NA; clone size: many; CDR3 DNA: TGTGCCACCAGCAGAGGCCTCTCTGGGGCCAACGTCCTGACTTTC; CDR3 protein: CATSRGLSGANVLTF
J gene: TRBJ2-3; V gene: TRBV4-3; D gene: NA; clone size: NA; CDR3 DNA: TGCGCCAGCAGCCAAGAGCCTACCCCTCACACAGATACGCAGTATTTT; CDR3 protein: CASSQEPTPHTDTQYF
J gene: TRBJ2-1; V gene: TRBV5-5; D gene: NA; clone size: NA; CDR3 DNA: TGTGCCAGCAGCTTGGGCGGAGCAGGGCGTTGGGATGAGCAGTTCTTC; CDR3 protein: CASSLGGAGRWDEQFF
J gene: TRBJ2-1; V gene: TRBV4-3; D gene: NA; clone size: NA; CDR3 DNA: TGCGCCAGCAGCCAAGATCAGCCGGGGGGCGTGGAAAATGAGCAGTTCTTC; CDR3 protein: CASSQDQPGGVENEQFF
J gene: TRBJ2-1; V gene: TRBV12-3/TRBV12-4; D gene: NA; clone size: few; CDR3 DNA: TGTGCCAGCAGTTGGGACTCGGCCTTCTATGAGCAGTTCTTC; CDR3 protein: CASSWDSAFYEQFF
J gene: TRBJ1-6; V gene: TRBV5-1; D gene: NA; clone size: NA; CDR3 DNA: TGCGCCAGCCGGACGGGGGGAGATGTGTATAATTCACCCCTCCACTTT; CDR3 protein: CASRTGGDVYNSPLHF
J gene: TRBJ2-7; V gene: TRBV6-5; D gene: NA; clone size: many; CDR3 DNA: TGTGCCAGCAGCTATGGAAGACAGTACGAGCAGTACTTC; CDR3 protein: CASSYGRQYEQYF
J gene: TRBJ1-1; V gene: TRBV4-2; D gene: NA; clone size: NA; CDR3 DNA: TGTGCCAGCAGCCAAGAAAAACCCACTGAAGCTTTCTTT; CDR3 protein: CASSQEKPTEAFF
J gene: TRBJ1-2; V gene: TRBV7-9; D gene: TRBD1; clone size: few; CDR3 DNA: TGTGCCAGCCACAGCCGGGACAGGCTCTATGGCTACACCTTC; CDR3 protein: CASHSRDRLYGYTF
J gene: TRBJ2-5; V gene: TRBV28; D gene: TRBD1; clone size: few; CDR3 DNA: TGTGCCAGCAGTTCGACGGGACAGCCAGGGGAGACCCAGTACTTC; CDR3 protein: CASSSTGQPGETQYF
J gene: TRBJ1-2; V gene: TRBV27; D gene: TRBD1; clone size: few; CDR3 DNA: TGTGCCAGCAGTTTGTCTACAGGGGGTGGCTACACCTTC; CDR3 protein: CASSLSTGGGYTF
J gene: TRBJ2-7; V gene: TRBV20-1; D gene: NA; clone size: few; CDR3 DNA: TGCAGTGCTAGAGAAACGGGGTTCTACGAGCAGTACTTC; CDR3 protein: CSARETGFYEQYF
J gene: TRBJ2-4; V gene: TRBV11-2; D gene: NA; clone size: NA; CDR3 DNA: TGTGCCAGCAGCTTTCAGGACATTCAGTACTTC; CDR3 protein: CASSFQDIQYF
J gene: TRBJ1-4; V gene: TRBV7-2; D gene: NA; clone size: NA; CDR3 DNA: TGTGCCAGCAGCTTAAGTACAGGGAGAGGGCGTAATGAAAAACTGTTTTTT; CDR3 protein: CASSLSTGRGRNEKLFF
J gene: TRBJ1-4; V gene: TRBV21-1; D gene: NA; clone size: few; CDR3 DNA: TGTGCCCGCCCGGACAGTGCAACTAATGAAAAACTGTTTTTT; CDR3 protein: CARPDSATNEKLFF
J gene: TRBJ1-6; V gene: TRBV7-6; D gene: NA; clone size: NA; CDR3 DNA: TGTGCCAGCAGCTTAGCGGGATCCGGGGGCGGCTCACCCCTCCACTTT; CDR3 protein: CASSLAGSGGGSPLHF
J gene: TRBJ2-1; V gene: TRBV5-1; D gene: NA; clone size: few; CDR3 DNA: TGCGCCAGCAGCTTGGGAGTTGACAGTCCCCGCTCCTACAATGAGCAGTTCTTC; CDR3 protein: CASSLGVDSPRSYNEQFF
J gene: TRBJ2-3; V gene: TRBV2; D gene: NA; clone size: NA; CDR3 DNA: TGTGCCAGCAGTCCCAGGCCGTGGGCAGATACGCAGTATTTT; CDR3 protein: CASSPRPWADTQYF
J gene: TRBJ2-4; V gene: TRBV4-1; D gene: NA; clone size: NA; CDR3 DNA: TGCGCCAGCAGCCAGCAACAGGATTCCCACGGGCAGTACTTC; CDR3 protein: CASSQQQDSHGQYF
J gene: TRBJ2-3; V gene: TRBV10-3; D gene: TRBD2; clone size: NA; CDR3 DNA: TGTGCCATCACCCCCGGTCTAGCGGGAGCGGCAGATACGCAGTATTTT; CDR3 protein: CAITPGLAGAADTQYF
J gene: TRBJ1-1; V gene: TRBV7-9; D gene: NA; clone size: NA; CDR3 DNA: TGTGCCAGCAGCTCGGCTCAGGGGTTGTACACTGAAGCTTTCTTT; CDR3 protein: CASSSAQGLYTEAFF
J gene: TRBJ1-1; V gene: TRBV7-9; D gene: NA; clone size: NA; CDR3 DNA: TGTGCCAGCAGCCCACCCAAGAGGGAAGCTTTCTTT; CDR3 protein: CASSPPKREAFF
J gene: TRBJ2-7; V gene: TRBV21-1; D gene: NA; clone size: NA; CDR3 DNA: TGTGCCAGCAGCAAAGTTTCCAGGGTTGGATACGAGCAGTACTTC; CDR3 protein: CASSKVSRVGYEQYF
J gene: TRBJ2-7; V gene: TRBV20-1; D gene: NA; clone size: few; CDR3 DNA: TGCAGTGCCAAAACGGCTCGGCCGGATAGGAGCTCCTACGAGCAGTACTTC; CDR3 protein: CSAKTARPDRSSYEQYF
J gene: TRBJ2-5; V gene: TRBV4-1; D gene: NA; clone size: few; CDR3 DNA: TGCGCCAGCAGCCAGACGTTGGAGACCCAGTACTTC; CDR3 protein: CASSQTLETQYF
J gene: TRBJ1-2; V gene: TRBV7-9; D gene: NA; clone size: few; CDR3 DNA: TGTGCCAGCAGCTTAGAAGCTACCTCCTATGGCTACACCTTC; CDR3 protein: CASSLEATSYGYTF
J gene: TRBJ1-4; V gene: TRBV7-6; D gene: TRBD1; clone size: few; CDR3 DNA: TGTGCCAGCAGCTTATCTACAGGGGCTAATGAAAAACTGTTTTTT; CDR3 protein: CASSLSTGANEKLFF
J gene: TRBJ1-1; V gene: TRBV10-2; D gene: NA; clone size: NA; CDR3 DNA: TGCGCCAGCAGTGATCTTCGGGGAACTGAAGCTTTCTTT; CDR3 protein: CASSDLRGTEAFF
J gene: TRBJ1-6; V gene: TRBV4-1; D gene: TRBD1; clone size: few; CDR3 DNA: TGCGCCAGCAGCCTAGGACAGGGAAACTATTCACCCCTCCACTTT; CDR3 protein: CASSLGQGNYSPLHF
J gene: TRBJ1-2; V gene: TRBV5-5; D gene: NA; clone size: NA; CDR3 DNA: TGTGCCAGCAGCTTGAACGCAGGGTATCAGGATGGCTACACCTTC; CDR3 protein: CASSLNAGYQDGYTF
J gene: TRBJ2-5; V gene: TRBV27; D gene: NA; clone size: NA; CDR3 DNA: TGTGCCAGCAGTTTATTTGCAGGGGCGGGAGCCGGGGAGCAGTACTTC; CDR3 protein: CASSLFAGAGAGEQYF
J gene: TRBJ1-5; V gene: TRBV12-3/TRBV12-4; D gene: NA; clone size: NA; CDR3 DNA: TGTGCCAGCACCCAGTACAATCAGCCCCAGCATTTT; CDR3 protein: CASTQYNQPQHF
J gene: TRBJ1-2; V gene: TRBV30; D gene: NA; clone size: once; CDR3 DNA: TGTGCCTGGAGTGTGAGACAACGACTTAGGGGGTATGGCTACACCTTC; CDR3 protein: CAWSVRQRLRGYGYTF
J gene: TRBJ2-3; V gene: TRBV12-3/TRBV12-4; D gene: NA; clone size: NA; CDR3 DNA: TGTGCCAGCAGTCTGGGGGGCATACACACAGATACGCAGTATTTT; CDR3 protein: CASSLGGIHTDTQYF
J gene: TRBJ2-7; V gene: TRBV7-9; D gene: TRBD2; clone size: NA; CDR3 DNA: TGTGCCAGCAGCTTAGTGGCGGGAGGATTCTACGAGCAGTACTTC; CDR3 protein: CASSLVAGGFYEQYF
J gene: TRBJ2-2; V gene: TRBV29-1; D gene: TRBD2; clone size: NA; CDR3 DNA: TGCAGCGTTGTGGAAGCGGGAGGTATCACCGGGGAGCTGTTTTTT; CDR3 protein: CSVVEAGGITGELFF
J gene: TRBJ2-5; V gene: TRBV20-1; D gene: TRBD2; clone size: few; CDR3 DNA: TGCAGTGCTAGCAGAGATCGGGGACTAGCGAAAGAGACCCAGTACTTC; CDR3 protein: CSASRDRGLAKETQYF
J gene: TRBJ1-6; V gene: TRBV5-1; D gene: NA; clone size: NA; CDR3 DNA: TGCGCCAGCAGCTTGTCCGGACAAAGTGAGTCACCCCTCCACTTT; CDR3 protein: CASSLSGQSESPLHF
J gene: TRBJ2-1; V gene: TRBV5-1; D gene: NA; clone size: NA; CDR3 DNA: TGCGCCAGCAGATTGGAATACCGACTACTACCGGGGCATGAGCAGTTCTTC; CDR3 protein: CASRLEYRLLPGHEQFF
J gene: TRBJ2-1; V gene: TRBV2; D gene: NA; clone size: NA; CDR3 DNA: TGTGCCAGCAGTCCGCATCCCGGGGGTAACAATGAGCAGTTCTTC; CDR3 protein: CASSPHPGGNNEQFF
J gene: TRBJ2-5; V gene: TRBV6-1; D gene: NA; clone size: few; CDR3 DNA: TGTGCCAGCAGTGATTGGCAGGAGACCCAGTACTTC; CDR3 protein: CASSDWQETQYF
J gene: TRBJ2-1; V gene: TRBV27; D gene: NA; clone size: NA; CDR3 DNA: TGTGCCAGCAGTCCTAACCCCGCCCAAGAGACCCAGTTCTTC; CDR3 protein: CASSPNPAQETQFF
J gene: TRBJ1-5; V gene: TRBV3-1; D gene: NA; clone size: NA; CDR3 DNA: TGTGCCAGCAGCCCCTCAACGAATCAGCCCCAGCATTTT; CDR3 protein: CASSPSTNQPQHF
J gene: TRBJ2-2; V gene: TRBV21-1; D gene: NA; clone size: NA; CDR3 DNA: TGCGCCAGCAGCAAAGGGGGACAGGGAGACACCGGGGAGCTGTTTTTT; CDR3 protein: CASSKGGQGDTGELFF
J gene: TRBJ2-7; V gene: TRBV11-2; D gene: NA; clone size: NA; CDR3 DNA: TGTGCCAGCAGCCGCATCCAGGGGAACGAGCAGTACTTC; CDR3 protein: CASSRIQGNEQYF
J gene: TRBJ1-2; V gene: TRBV2; D gene: NA; clone size: NA; CDR3 DNA: TGTGCCAGCAGGGGGGGGGCTCGGTATGGCTACACCTTC; CDR3 protein: CASRGGARYGYTF
J gene: TRBJ1-1; V gene: TRBV15; D gene: NA; clone size: NA; CDR3 DNA: TGTGCCACCAGCAGAGATTTAACAGCGGGGAACACTGAAGCTTTCTTT; CDR3 protein: CATSRDLTAGNTEAFF
J gene: TRBJ2-5; V gene: TRBV7-2; D gene: TRBD2; clone size: NA; CDR3 DNA: TGTGCCAGCAGCTTCCAGACGGGGGGTCGGGAGACCCAGTACTTC; CDR3 protein: CASSFQTGGRETQYF
J gene: TRBJ2-1; V gene: TRBV10-3; D gene: NA; clone size: NA; CDR3 DNA: TGTGCCATCAGTGACCCCGGGGTGGATAATGAGCAGTTCTTC; CDR3 protein: CAISDPGVDNEQFF
J gene: TRBJ2-1; V gene: TRBV6-2/TRBV6-3; D gene: TRBD2; clone size: few; CDR3 DNA: TGTGCCAGCAGTTACGGGGGAGCGGGGTCGGATGAGCAGTTCTTC; CDR3 protein: CASSYGGAGSDEQFF
J gene: TRBJ1-2; V gene: TRBV7-9; D gene: TRBD1; clone size: NA; CDR3 DNA: TGTGCCAGCAGCCGAGCAGGGGGCCCAGGCTATGGCTACACCTTC; CDR3 protein: CASSRAGGPGYGYTF
J gene: TRBJ2-3; V gene: TRBV12-3/TRBV12-4; D gene: NA; clone size: NA; CDR3 DNA: TGTGCCAGCAGTGACGACACAGATACGCAGTATTTT; CDR3 protein: CASSDDTDTQYF
J gene: TRBJ2-1; V gene: TRBV6-1; D gene: NA; clone size: NA; CDR3 DNA: TGTGCCAGCGACCCGGAAGTTTTCCCCTACAATGAGCAGTTCTTC; CDR3 protein: CASDPEVFPYNEQFF
J gene: TRBJ2-7; V gene: TRBV9; D gene: NA; clone size: NA; CDR3 DNA: TGTGCCAGCAGCTCCAGCGGAGCTCGCTACGAGCAGTACTTC; CDR3 protein: CASSSSGARYEQYF